The 9 T cell receptor beta chains below come from one sample, sequenced in a study of CD8+CD57+ T cells in acquired aplastic anemia. TCR beta VDJ and CDR3 were profiled, and genomic DNA was the template. A single record per CDR3 protein comes from TCRdb applying MiXCR to the reads. Here the sample spans about 170,000 distinct CDR3 sequences, 63% being singletons. Sequences were obtained from sorted CD4+, CD8+, or CD8+CD57+ T cells (not recorded which) from PBMCs. These receptors originate from a human donor in good health.

The chain joins TRBV15 to TRBJ2-7; D possibly uses TRBD1 or TRBD2 (5 bases each). Between the trimmed V and J ends, which lost 1 base and 3 bases, there was a span of 10 bases. CDR1 is LNHNV and CDR2 is YYDKDF in the germline V gene (reference sequence). The CDR3 is 14 residues long. For the CDR3, the DNA is TGTGCCACCAGCAGAGCGGAGGACAACTACGAGCAGTACTTC. Translated, it gives CATSRAEDNYEQYF.

This chain connects TRBV7-2 to TRBJ2-7, with D hard to call. This CDR3 region has 15 residues. The V gene lost 7 bases and the J gene lost 2 bases, with 18 bases spanning the gap. CDR1 is SGHTA and CDR2 is FQGNSA in the germline V gene. CDR3 bases: TGTGCCAGCACCCTATCACCACTCTTAACCTACGAGCAGTACTTC. It is translated as CASTLSPLLTYEQYF.

V and J are TRBV20-1 and TRBJ2-7, with D uncertain. V shed 0 bases and J shed 2 bases, with 11 bases lying between them. Per germline, CDR1 DFQATT and CDR2 SNEGSKA (reference sequence). This CDR3 is built from 14 residues. CDR3 in DNA: TGCAGTGCTAGAGACGGTGGGATGGCCTACGAGCAGTACTTC. Protein product: CSARDGGMAYEQYF.

Turning to this clonotype: It is likely a read error, because the conserved phenylalanine at the end of the CDR3 is missing. The chain has TRBV24-1 and TRBJ2-1, with 10 bases matching TRBD2. Germline assignment: CDR1 KGHDR and CDR2 SFDVKD. This CDR3 has 19 residues. J lost 0 bases, V lost 0 bases, and 7 bases had no gene match. CDR3 nucleotides: TGTGCCACCAGTGATTTGGTCCCGGAGCGGGAGGGCTCCTACAATGAGCAGTTCAGA. Its protein product is CATSDLVPEREGSYNEQFR.

This clonotype was counted only a few times. The chain employs TRBV7-8 and TRBJ2-3; tentative D call: TRBD2 (6 bases). V was pared by 4 bases and J by 1 base, with 12 bases between. CDR3 length equals 15 residues. The V gene's germline CDR1 is SGHVS and CDR2 FQNEAQ. The CDR3 DNA follows: TGTGCCAGCAGCTGGGGGGACGGCGGCACAGATACGCAGTATTTT. Its translation is CASSWGDGGTDTQYF.

The J gene is TRBJ2-5, the V gene TRBV20-1, with 11 bases fitting TRBD2. CDR3 length: 16 amino acids. V shed 6 bases, J shed 4 bases, and the junction held 13 bases outside the gene matches. Germline loops: CDR1 DFQATT, CDR2 SNEGSKA (reference sequence). CDR3 sequence: CSARGSGGAWRETQYF. The CDR3 bases are TGCAGTGCCCGAGGTAGCGGGGGGGCCTGGAGAGAGACCCAGTACTTC.

In this sample, this clonotype turned up a few times. The chain is built from TRBV20-1 and TRBJ2-3, with D unclear. Germline CDR1 and CDR2: DFQATT and SNEGSKA (reference sequence). The CDR3 loop spans 14 amino acids. V gave up 1 base and J gave up 2 bases, with 10 bases separating them. The CDR3 bases are TGCAGTGCTAGAGGCCAGAGGTTCACAGATACGCAGTATTTT. It specifies CSARGQRFTDTQYF.

This clonotype was found many times. The chain has TRBV13 and TRBJ2-7; D is ambiguous. V was shortened by 4 bases and J by 1 base, with 11 bases between the two germline ends. The CDR3 is 14 amino acids. The germline V gene encodes CDR1 PRHDT and CDR2 FYEKMQ (reference sequence). The DNA of the CDR3 is TGTGCCAGCAGCTCTAGGGTACAGTCCTACGAGCAGTACTTC. It is translated as CASSSRVQSYEQYF.

The V gene is TRBV10-3, the J gene TRBJ2-7; 13 bases line up with TRBD2. Germline CDR1 reads ENHRY; CDR2 reads SYGVKD. V lost 4 bases to trimming and J lost 3 bases; unmatched junction nucleotides: 0. The CDR3 runs 14 residues. The CDR3 is CAISGTSGSYEQYF. CDR3 nucleotide sequence: TGTGCCATCAGTGGGACTAGCGGGAGCTACGAGCAGTACTTC.